Presented here are 17 T cell receptor beta chains from one specimen sequenced in a study of blood T cell repertoires in COVID-19. Libraries were prepared by immunoSEQ multiplex PCR; TCRdb keeps only in-frame clonotypes and omits some of them. Among 200,000 to 300,000 clones listed, 86% were seen once. Sequenced: peripheral blood. The origin of the receptors is a man aged 35 to 55 who had recovered from COVID-19.

This chain links TRBV6-2 or TRBV6-3 with TRBJ2-5, with D perhaps matching TRBD1 (6 bases). Germline-derived CDR1 and CDR2 are MNHEY and SVGEGT. This CDR3 is built from 16 residues. Trimming shortened V by 4 bases and J by 1 base, and 16 bases separated the two germline ends. The CDR3 nucleotides read TGTGCCAGCAGTTCCCCCTGGGCAGGGGTCCAAGAGACCCAGTACTTC. Its protein is CASSSPWAGVQETQYF.

This clone was picked up one time. Other DNA sequences of this sample code for an identical CDR3. J is TRBJ2-3 and V is TRBV11-2, with TRBD2 matching over 7 bases. V was clipped by 0 bases and J by 0 bases; unmatched bases: 0. Per germline, CDR1 SGHAT and CDR2 FQNNGV. The CDR3 spans 15 residues. The CDR3 loop is CASSLEGGSTDTQYF. The CDR3 nucleotides read TGTGCCAGCAGCTTAGAGGGGGGGAGCACAGATACGCAGTATTTT.

J is TRBJ2-1 and V is TRBV4-3, with D unclear. The germline gives CDR1 LGHNA, CDR2 YSLEER. Trimming removed 0 bases from V and 15 bases from J, with 18 bases in between. The CDR3 is 14 amino acids. The CDR3 DNA reads TGCGCCAGCAGCCAAGATCCCCGCTCATATTGGAGGTTCTTC. Its protein is CASSQDPRSYWRFF.

The chain combines TRBV5-1 with TRBJ2-5, with D hard to call. The CDR3 spans 14 residues. V lost 3 bases to trimming and J lost 4 bases, with 13 bases between them. Germline V gene data show CDR1 as SGHRS and CDR2 as YFSETQ. CDR3 region: CASSSVVVGETQYF. CDR3 in DNA: TGCGCCAGCAGCTCCGTGGTAGTCGGAGAGACCCAGTACTTC.

The chain recombines TRBV11-2 with TRBJ1-2; D gene unclear. V was cut by 7 bases and J by 2 bases, with 17 bases left in between. Looked up from germline, CDR1 is SGHAT and CDR2 is FQNNGV. This CDR3 is 15 amino acids long. The CDR3 sequence is CASTGPGVLNYGYTF. CDR3 DNA sequence: TGTGCCAGCACCGGGCCCGGGGTACTCAACTATGGCTACACCTTC.

This clone is a singleton in its sample. This rearrangement joins TRBV30 to TRBJ1-3; D gene ambiguous. V was shortened by 1 base and J by 0 bases, with 10 bases between the two germline ends. The CDR3 spans 15 residues. Germline CDR1 and CDR2: GTSNPN and SVGIG (reference sequence). CDR3 sequence (DNA): TGTGCCTGGAGTGCCAGAATGCCCTCTGGAAACACCATATATTTT. Translated: CAWSARMPSGNTIYF.

The chain has TRBV4-1 and TRBJ2-1, with 13 bases identical to TRBD2. Trimming removed 1 base from V and 0 bases from J; junction bases left unmatched: 3. CDR1 is MGHRA and CDR2 is YSYEKL in the germline V gene. The CDR3 has 18 residues. This CDR3 reads CASSQAWTSGSSYNEQFF. The CDR3 coding sequence is TGCGCCAGCAGCCAAGCTTGGACTAGCGGGAGCTCCTACAATGAGCAGTTCTTC.

This clone has a handful of counts. The chain carries TRBV25-1 and TRBJ1-5; weak D call: TRBD1 (5 bases). CDR1 MGHDK and CDR2 SYGVNS come from the germline V gene. CDR3 length: 14 amino acids. The V and J ends lost 1 base and 5 bases respectively, with 9 bases between them. Written as DNA, the CDR3 is TGTGCCAGCAGTGAATTTGGAGGGGATCAGCCCCAGCATTTT. This gives the protein CASSEFGGDQPQHF.

This chain connects TRBV19 to TRBJ2-3; 11 bases align to TRBD2. V shed 3 bases, J shed 0 bases, and the junction held 5 bases outside the gene matches. This CDR3 spans 17 amino acids. Germline V gene sequence: CDR1 LNHDA, CDR2 SQIVND (reference sequence). The CDR3 DNA follows: TGTGCCAGTAGTATTCTAGCGGGGGGTCCTAGCACAGATACGCAGTATTTT. This codes for CASSILAGGPSTDTQYF.

At least ten counts were recorded for this clone. CDR3 sequence reads: CASSSGVHEQYF. CDR3 nucleotide sequence: TGTGCCAGCAGTTCCGGGGTCCACGAGCAGTACTTC. The chain links TRBV12-3 or TRBV12-4 to TRBJ2-7; the D gene is possibly TRBD2 (5 bases). This CDR3 region has 12 residues. V was pared by 4 bases and J by 5 bases, with 9 bases between.

The V gene is TRBV6-5, the J gene TRBJ2-1; D remains unclear. Trimming removed 2 bases from V and 6 bases from J, with 17 bases in between. CDR1 is MNHEY, CDR2 SVGAGI, per germline. This CDR3 has 16 residues. The CDR3 coding sequence is TGTGCCAGCAGTTACCCGCCTTTAGCAGACGGCAATGAGCAGTTCTTC. It encodes CASSYPPLADGNEQFF.

CDR3 sequence: CASSLDGTVGGYTF. In nucleotides, the CDR3 is TGTGCCAGCAGCTTAGACGGGACAGTGGGAGGCTACACCTTC. J is TRBJ1-2 and V is TRBV11-2; 7 positions agree with TRBD1. The CDR3 totals 14 residues. The ends lost 0 bases at V and 8 bases at J; junction bases unmatched: 6. Germline-derived CDR1 and CDR2 are SGHAT and FQNNGV.

The chain has TRBV4-2 and TRBJ1-3; TRBD1 might be the D (6 bases). Germline CDR1 LGHNA, CDR2 YNFKEQ. V lost 4 bases to trimming and J lost 3 bases, with 16 bases between them. CDR3 length equals 16 residues. CDR3 coding DNA: TGTGCCAGCAGCCTCACCGGGGGGGCACTTGGAAACACCATATATTTT. It specifies CASSLTGGALGNTIYF.

In this sample, this clone turned up once. The chain joins TRBV27 to TRBJ2-6; tentatively, D is TRBD2 (6 bases). V lost 8 bases and J lost 0, with 8 bases in between. Germline V lookup: CDR1 MNHEY, CDR2 SMNVEV (reference sequence). The CDR3 has 14 amino acids. The CDR3 nucleotides are TGTGCCAGCGGGAGGCCCTCTGGGGCCAACGTCCTGACTTTC. Protein: CASGRPSGANVLTF. The variable domain in full, completed from reference TRBV27 and TRBJ2-6, reads EAQVTQNPRYLITVTGKKLTVTCSQNMNHEYMSWYRQDPGLGLRQIYYSMNVEVTDKGDVPEGYKVSRKEKRNFPLILESPSPNQTSLYFCASGRPSGANVLTFGAGSRLTVL.

The chain links TRBV7-9 to TRBJ2-3; D is undetermined. The CDR3 runs 12 residues. Looked up from germline, CDR1 is SEHNR and CDR2 is FQNEAQ (reference sequence). Trimming removed 3 bases from V and 4 bases from J, with 5 bases in between. This CDR3 is CASSFLPDTQYF. CDR3 bases: TGTGCCAGCAGCTTCCTTCCAGATACGCAGTATTTT.

The CDR3 coding sequence is TGTGCCAGCAGCCCCGACAGAGGATACACCTTC. Protein product: CASSPDRGYTF. V usage is TRBV5-5 and J usage is TRBJ1-2; D is possibly TRBD1 (5 bases). CDR1 is SGHKS and CDR2 is YYEKEE in the germline V gene (reference sequence). CDR3 length: 11 residues. V lost 4 bases and J lost 11, with 12 bases in between.

The genes are TRBV7-9 and TRBJ2-7; 10 bases are shared with TRBD1. The V and J ends lost 4 bases and 2 bases, in that order; junction bases with no gene match: 5. Germline V CDR1 and CDR2: SEHNR, FQNEAQ (reference sequence). This CDR3 has 15 amino acids. In DNA, the CDR3 is TGTGCCAGCAGCTCCCCGACAGGGGGCGCCTACGAGCAGTACTTC. It is translated as CASSSPTGGAYEQYF.